This T cell receptor beta chain is drawn from a study of post-analysis software for immune sequencing data. Study summary: Progressive-relapsing, secondary progressive and relapsing-remitting multiple sclerosis were among the disease courses included. Study-wide findings and caveats: TRBV5-6, TRBV5-1 and TRBV20-1 belonged to a set of about 5 TRBV segments that were more frequent in patients than controls. Under the F measure, samples that were prepared in one batch clustered strongly together. A significant reduction in normalized Chao1 diversity was observed in multiple sclerosis patients versus controls.

This clonotype was observed a few times. What it binds is unknown. The CDR3 runs to 14 residues. CDR1 and CDR2 (germline): DFQATT, SNEGSKA (reference sequence). Unique molecular identifiers had been added to the TCR beta cDNA libraries. The source material, roughly 0.9 to 10 million T cells, gave rise to roughly 0.5 million cDNA molecules. TCRdb itself ran the PCR reads through MiXCR, one entry per CDR3 protein. The repertoire holds approximately 660,000 distinct CDR3 sequences, with around 60% as singletons. The TCR sequence derives from a girl between 2 and 10 years old with multiple sclerosis. The sample was blood. The chain links TRBV20-1 to TRBJ2-7, with 8 nucleotides matching TRBD2. The J call is doubtful: the DNA matches TRBJ2-5 better. CDR3 DNA: TGCAGTGCTAGTGGCCGGGGGGGCCCAGAGACCCAGTACTTC. This gives the protein CSASGRGGPETQYF.